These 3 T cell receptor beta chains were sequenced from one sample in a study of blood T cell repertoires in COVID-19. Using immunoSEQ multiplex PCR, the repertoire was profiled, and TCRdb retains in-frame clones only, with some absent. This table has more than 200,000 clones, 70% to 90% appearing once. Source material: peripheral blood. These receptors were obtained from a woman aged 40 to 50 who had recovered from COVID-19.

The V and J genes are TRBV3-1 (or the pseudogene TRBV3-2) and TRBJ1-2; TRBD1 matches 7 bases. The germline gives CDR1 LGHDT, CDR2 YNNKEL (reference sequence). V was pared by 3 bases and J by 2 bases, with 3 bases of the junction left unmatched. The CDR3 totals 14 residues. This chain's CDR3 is CASSQQTGNYGYTF. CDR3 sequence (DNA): TGTGCCAGCAGCCAGCAGACAGGGAACTATGGCTACACCTTC.

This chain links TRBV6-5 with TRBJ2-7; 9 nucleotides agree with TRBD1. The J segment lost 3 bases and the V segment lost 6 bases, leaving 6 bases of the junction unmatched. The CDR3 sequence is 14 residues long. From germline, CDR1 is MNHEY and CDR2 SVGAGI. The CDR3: CASRPGTGIYEQYF. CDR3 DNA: TGTGCCAGCAGACCCGGGACAGGGATCTACGAGCAGTACTTC.

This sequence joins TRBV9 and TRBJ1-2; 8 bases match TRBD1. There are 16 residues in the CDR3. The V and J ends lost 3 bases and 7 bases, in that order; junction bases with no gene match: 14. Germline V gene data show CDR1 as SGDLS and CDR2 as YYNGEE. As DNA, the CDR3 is TGTGCCAGCAGCGCCTCACAGGACAGGGTCATAGCTGGCTACACCTTC. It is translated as CASSASQDRVIAGYTF.